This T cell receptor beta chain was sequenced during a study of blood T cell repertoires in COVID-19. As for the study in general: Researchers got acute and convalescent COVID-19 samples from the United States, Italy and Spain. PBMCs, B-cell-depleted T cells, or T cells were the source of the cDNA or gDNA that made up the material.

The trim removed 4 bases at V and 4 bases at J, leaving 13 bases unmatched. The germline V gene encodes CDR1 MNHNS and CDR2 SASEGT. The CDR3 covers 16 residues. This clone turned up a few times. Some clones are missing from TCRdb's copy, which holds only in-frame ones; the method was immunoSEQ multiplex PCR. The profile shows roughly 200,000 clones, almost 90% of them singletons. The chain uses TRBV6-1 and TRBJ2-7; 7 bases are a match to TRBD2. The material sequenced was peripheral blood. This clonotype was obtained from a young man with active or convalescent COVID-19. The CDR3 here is CASSGVEGRETYEQYF. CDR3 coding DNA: TGTGCCAGCAGTGGTGTAGAAGGGCGGGAGACTTACGAGCAGTACTTC.